This T cell receptor beta chain stems from a study of radiation and T cells in renal cell carcinoma. This sample's treatment: treatment-naive control, cytoreductive nephrectomy. Treatment-naive patients without radiation supplied the control tumors at nephrectomy. Clear cell pathology was present in this patient's renal cell carcinoma. About this clone itself: Antigen specificity is unknown.

Clones were sequenced by immunoSEQ multiplex PCR, and TCRdb holds only the in-frame ones, with some missing. The table lists some 21,000 clones, around 57% of them singletons. This CDR3 spans 13 amino acids. Germline loops: CDR1 SEHNR, CDR2 FQNEAQ (reference sequence). Trimming cost V 5 bases and J 4 bases, with 11 bases left between them. Study-level points and caveats: Dominant CDR3 motifs were more common in irradiated tumors than controls. In nephrectomy-only tumors, top 100 clonotypes averaged around 45%, versus around 50% irradiated.

This material consisted of tumor tissue, taken from a patient whose treatment was nephrectomy without radiotherapy. The chain is built from TRBV7-9 and TRBJ1-2; weak D call: TRBD1 (5 bases). This sequence was found in a human donor with renal cell carcinoma. CDR3 residues: CASSQGSGYGYTF. The CDR3 DNA is TGTGCCAGCAGCCAGGGAAGCGGCTATGGCTACACCTTC. Full variable domain (missing parts from reference TRBV7-9 and TRBJ1-2): DTGVSQNPRHKITKRGQNVTFRCDPISEHNRLYWYRQTLGQGPEFLTYFQNEAQLEKSRLLSDRFSAERPKGSFSTLEIQRTEQGDSAMYLCASSQGSGYGYTFGSGTRLTVV.